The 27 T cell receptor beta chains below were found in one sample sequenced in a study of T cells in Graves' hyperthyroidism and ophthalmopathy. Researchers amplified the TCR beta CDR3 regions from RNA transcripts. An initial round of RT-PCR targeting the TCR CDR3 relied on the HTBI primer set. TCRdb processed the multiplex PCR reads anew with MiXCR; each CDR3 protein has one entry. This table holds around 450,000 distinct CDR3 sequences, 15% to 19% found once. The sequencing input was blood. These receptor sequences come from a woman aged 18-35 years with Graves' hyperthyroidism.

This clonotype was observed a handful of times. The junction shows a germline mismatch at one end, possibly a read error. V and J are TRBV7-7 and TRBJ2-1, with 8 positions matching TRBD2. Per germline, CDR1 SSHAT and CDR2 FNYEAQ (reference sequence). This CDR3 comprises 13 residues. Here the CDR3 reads CASSLTPGGRQFF. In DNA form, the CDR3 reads TGTGCTAGCAGCTTAACTCCGGGAGGGAGGCAGTTCTTC.

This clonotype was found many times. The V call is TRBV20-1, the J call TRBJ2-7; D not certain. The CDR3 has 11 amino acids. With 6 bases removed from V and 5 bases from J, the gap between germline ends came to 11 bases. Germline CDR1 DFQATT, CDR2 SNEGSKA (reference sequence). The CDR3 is CSALLSHEQYF. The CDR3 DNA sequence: TGCAGTGCCCTACTTAGCCACGAGCAGTACTTC.

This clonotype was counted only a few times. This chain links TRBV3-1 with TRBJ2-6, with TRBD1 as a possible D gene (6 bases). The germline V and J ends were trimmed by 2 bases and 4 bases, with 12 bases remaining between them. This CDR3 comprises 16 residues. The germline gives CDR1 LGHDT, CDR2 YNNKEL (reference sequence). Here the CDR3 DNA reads TGTGCCAGCAGCCAATCCAGGGGAGCCGGGGCCAACGTCCTGACTTTC. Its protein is CASSQSRGAGANVLTF.

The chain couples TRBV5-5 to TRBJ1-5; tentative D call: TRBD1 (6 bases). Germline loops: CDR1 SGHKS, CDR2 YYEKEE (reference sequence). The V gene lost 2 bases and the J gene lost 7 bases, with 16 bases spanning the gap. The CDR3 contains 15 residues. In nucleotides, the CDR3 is TGTGCCAGCAGCTTCTTCCGGGACATGAGCCAGCCCCAGCATTTT. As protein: CASSFFRDMSQPQHF.

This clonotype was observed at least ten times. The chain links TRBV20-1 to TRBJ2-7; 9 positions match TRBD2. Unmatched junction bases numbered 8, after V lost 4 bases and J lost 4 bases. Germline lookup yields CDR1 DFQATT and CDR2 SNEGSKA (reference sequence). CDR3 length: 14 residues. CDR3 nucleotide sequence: TGCAGTGCTACACGTGTAGCGGGGGCTTACGAGCAGTACTTC. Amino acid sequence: CSATRVAGAYEQYF.

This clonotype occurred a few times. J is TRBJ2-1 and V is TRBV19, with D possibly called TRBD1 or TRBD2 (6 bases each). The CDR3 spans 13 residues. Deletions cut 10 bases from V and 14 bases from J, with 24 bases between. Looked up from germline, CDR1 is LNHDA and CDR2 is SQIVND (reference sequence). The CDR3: CATMRSVGGREFF. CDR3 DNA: TGTGCCACCATGAGGAGTGTAGGGGGGCGCGAGTTCTTC.

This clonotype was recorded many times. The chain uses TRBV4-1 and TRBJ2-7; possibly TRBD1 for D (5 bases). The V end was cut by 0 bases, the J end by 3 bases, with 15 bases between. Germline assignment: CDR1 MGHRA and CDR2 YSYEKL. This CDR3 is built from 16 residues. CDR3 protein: CASSQDLRTTYYEQYF. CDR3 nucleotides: TGCGCCAGCAGCCAAGATCTCCGGACAACCTACTACGAGCAGTACTTC.

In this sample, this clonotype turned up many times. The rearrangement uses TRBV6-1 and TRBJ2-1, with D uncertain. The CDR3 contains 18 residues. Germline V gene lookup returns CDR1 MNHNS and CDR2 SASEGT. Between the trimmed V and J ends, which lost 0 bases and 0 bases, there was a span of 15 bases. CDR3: CASSEALRQTFSYNEQFF. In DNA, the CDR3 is TGTGCCAGCAGTGAAGCGCTTCGGCAGACCTTCTCCTACAATGAGCAGTTCTTC.

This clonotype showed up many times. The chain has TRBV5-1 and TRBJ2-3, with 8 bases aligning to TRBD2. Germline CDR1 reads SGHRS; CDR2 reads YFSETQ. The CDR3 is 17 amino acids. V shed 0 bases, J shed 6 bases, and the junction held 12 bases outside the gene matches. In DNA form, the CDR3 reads TGCGCCAGCAGCTTGGTGGCGGGGGGCCCGCCCATCGATACGCAGTATTTT. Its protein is CASSLVAGGPPIDTQYF.

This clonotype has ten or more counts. In DNA, the CDR3 is TGTGCCAGCACCCTGCAATCTAGCGGGGGGGCTGGTACCGGGGAGCTGTTTTTT. This codes for CASTLQSSGGAGTGELFF. This chain uses TRBV2 with TRBJ2-2; TRBD2 matches 12 bases. CDR3 size: 18 residues. After removal of 7 bases from V and 5 bases from J, the junction contained 14 bases not matched to a gene. From germline, CDR1 is SNHLY and CDR2 FYNNEI.

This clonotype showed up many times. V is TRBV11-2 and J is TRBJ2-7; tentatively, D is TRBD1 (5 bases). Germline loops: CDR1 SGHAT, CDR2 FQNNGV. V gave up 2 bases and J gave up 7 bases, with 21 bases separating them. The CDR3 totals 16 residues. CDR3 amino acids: CASSLSTRQRGFEQYF. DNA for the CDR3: TGTGCCAGCAGCTTAAGTACGAGACAGAGAGGATTTGAGCAGTACTTC.

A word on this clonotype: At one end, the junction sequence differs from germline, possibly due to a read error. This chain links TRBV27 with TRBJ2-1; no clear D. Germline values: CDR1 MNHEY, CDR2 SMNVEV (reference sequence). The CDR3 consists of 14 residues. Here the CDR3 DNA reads TGTGCCAGCAGTTTAGGGTCGTCCTACAGTGAGCAGTTCTTC. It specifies CASSLGSSYSEQFF.

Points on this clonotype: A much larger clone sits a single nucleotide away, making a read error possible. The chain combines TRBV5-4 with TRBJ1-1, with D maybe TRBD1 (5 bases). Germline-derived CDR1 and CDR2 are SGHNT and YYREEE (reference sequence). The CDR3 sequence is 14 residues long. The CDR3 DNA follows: TGTGCCAGCAGCTCGCCAGGTAAAGGGACTGAAACTTTCTTT. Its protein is CASSSPGKGTETFF.

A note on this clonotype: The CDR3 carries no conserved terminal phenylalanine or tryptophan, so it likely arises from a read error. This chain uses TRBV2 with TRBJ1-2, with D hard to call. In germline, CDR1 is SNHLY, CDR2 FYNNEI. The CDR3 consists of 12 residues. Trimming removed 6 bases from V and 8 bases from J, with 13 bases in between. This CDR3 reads CASRSSPTGYTL. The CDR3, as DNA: TGTGCCAGCAGGTCCAGCCCAACAGGCTACACCCTC.

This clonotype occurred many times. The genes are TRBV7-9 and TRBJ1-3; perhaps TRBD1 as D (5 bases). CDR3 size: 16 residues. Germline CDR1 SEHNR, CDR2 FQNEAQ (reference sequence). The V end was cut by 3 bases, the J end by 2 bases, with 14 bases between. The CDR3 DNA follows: TGTGCCAGCAGCTTCAGGCCGGGGGATGCTGGAAACACCATATATTTT. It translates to CASSFRPGDAGNTIYF.

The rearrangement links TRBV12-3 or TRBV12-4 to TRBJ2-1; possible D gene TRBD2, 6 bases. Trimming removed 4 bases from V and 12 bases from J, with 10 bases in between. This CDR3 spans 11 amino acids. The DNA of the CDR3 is TGTGCCAGCAGTTCTAACGGGGGGCAGTTCTTC. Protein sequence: CASSSNGGQFF.

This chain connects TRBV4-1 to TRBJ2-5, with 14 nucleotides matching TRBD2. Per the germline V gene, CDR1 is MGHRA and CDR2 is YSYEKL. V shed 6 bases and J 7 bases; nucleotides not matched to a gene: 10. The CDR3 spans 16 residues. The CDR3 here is CASSPPTSGRDGTQYF. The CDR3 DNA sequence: TGCGCCAGCAGTCCCCCGACTAGCGGGAGGGATGGGACCCAGTACTTC.

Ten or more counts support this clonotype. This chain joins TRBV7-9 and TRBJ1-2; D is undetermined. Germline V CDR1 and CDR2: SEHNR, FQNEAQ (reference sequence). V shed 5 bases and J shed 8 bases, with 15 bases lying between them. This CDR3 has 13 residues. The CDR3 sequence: CASSPDPGEGYTF. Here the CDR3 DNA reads TGTGCCAGCAGCCCGGACCCGGGCGAGGGCTACACCTTC.

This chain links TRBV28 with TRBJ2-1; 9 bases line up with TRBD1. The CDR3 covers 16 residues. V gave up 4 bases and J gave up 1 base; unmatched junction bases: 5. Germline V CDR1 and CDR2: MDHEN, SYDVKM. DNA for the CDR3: TGTGCCAGCAGTTCCGGGACAGGGAGATCCTACAATGAGCAGTTCTTC. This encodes CASSSGTGRSYNEQFF.

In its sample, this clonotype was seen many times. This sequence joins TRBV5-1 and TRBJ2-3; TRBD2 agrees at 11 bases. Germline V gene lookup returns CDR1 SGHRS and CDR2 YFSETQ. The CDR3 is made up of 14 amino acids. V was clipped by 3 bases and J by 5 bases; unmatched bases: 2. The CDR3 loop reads CASSSGTSGDTQYF. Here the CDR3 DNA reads TGCGCCAGCAGCTCCGGGACTAGCGGAGATACGCAGTATTTT.

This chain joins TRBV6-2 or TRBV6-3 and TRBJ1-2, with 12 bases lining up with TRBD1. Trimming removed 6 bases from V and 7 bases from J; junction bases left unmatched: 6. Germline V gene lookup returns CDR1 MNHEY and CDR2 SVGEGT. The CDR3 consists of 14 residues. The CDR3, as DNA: TGTGCCAGCAGGGGGACAGGGGGCTTTTTTGGCTACACCTTC. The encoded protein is CASRGTGGFFGYTF.

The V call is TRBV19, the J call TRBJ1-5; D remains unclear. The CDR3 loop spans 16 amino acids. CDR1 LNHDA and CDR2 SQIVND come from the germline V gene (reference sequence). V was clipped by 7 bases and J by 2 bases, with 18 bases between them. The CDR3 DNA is TGTGCCAGTATGTCGGGGTTTAAGAATCGCAATCAGCCCCAGCATTTT. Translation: CASMSGFKNRNQPQHF.

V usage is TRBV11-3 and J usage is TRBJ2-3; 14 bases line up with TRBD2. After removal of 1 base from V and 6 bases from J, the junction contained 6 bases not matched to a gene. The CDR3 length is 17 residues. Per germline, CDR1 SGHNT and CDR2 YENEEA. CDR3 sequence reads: CASSLGTSGRPSDTQYF. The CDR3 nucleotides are TGTGCCAGCAGCTTAGGGACTAGCGGGAGGCCGTCTGATACGCAGTATTTT.

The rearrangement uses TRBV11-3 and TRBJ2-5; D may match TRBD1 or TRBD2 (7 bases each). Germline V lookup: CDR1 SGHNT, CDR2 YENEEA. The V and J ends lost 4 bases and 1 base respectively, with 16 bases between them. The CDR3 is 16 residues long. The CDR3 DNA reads TGTGCCAGCAGCTATAGGGCAGGGGGGGCCCAAGAGACCCAGTACTTC. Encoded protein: CASSYRAGGAQETQYF.

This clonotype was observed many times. The CDR3 spells CASGLVPGTRVRTSSYNEQFF. The CDR3 DNA follows: TGTGCTAGTGGTTTGGTACCCGGGACTAGGGTCCGTACCAGCTCCTACAATGAGCAGTTCTTC. The rearrangement links TRBV12-5 to TRBJ2-1, with TRBD2 matching 8 bases. The CDR3 is made up of 21 amino acids. The germline CDR1 and CDR2 sequences are LGHNT and FRNRAP. The J segment lost 0 bases and the V segment lost 0 bases, leaving 16 bases of the junction unmatched.

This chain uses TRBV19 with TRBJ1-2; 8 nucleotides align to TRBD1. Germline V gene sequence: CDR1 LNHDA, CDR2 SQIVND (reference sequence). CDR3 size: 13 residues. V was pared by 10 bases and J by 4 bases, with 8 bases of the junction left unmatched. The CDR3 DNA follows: TGTGCCACCAACGACAGGGGAGGCTATGGCTACACCTTC. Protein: CATNDRGGYGYTF. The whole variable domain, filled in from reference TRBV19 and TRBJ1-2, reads DGGITQSPKYLFRKEGQNVTLSCEQNLNHDAMYWYRQDPGQGLRLIYYSQIVNDFQKGDIAEGYSVSREKKESFPLTVTSAQKNPTAFYLCATNDRGGYGYTFGSGTRLTVV.

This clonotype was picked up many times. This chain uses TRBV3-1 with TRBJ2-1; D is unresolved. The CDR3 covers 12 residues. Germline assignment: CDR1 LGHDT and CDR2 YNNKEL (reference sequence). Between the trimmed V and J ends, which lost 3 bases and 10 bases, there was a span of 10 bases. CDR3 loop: CASSHLLREQFF. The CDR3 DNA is TGTGCCAGCAGCCACTTACTTCGGGAGCAGTTCTTC.